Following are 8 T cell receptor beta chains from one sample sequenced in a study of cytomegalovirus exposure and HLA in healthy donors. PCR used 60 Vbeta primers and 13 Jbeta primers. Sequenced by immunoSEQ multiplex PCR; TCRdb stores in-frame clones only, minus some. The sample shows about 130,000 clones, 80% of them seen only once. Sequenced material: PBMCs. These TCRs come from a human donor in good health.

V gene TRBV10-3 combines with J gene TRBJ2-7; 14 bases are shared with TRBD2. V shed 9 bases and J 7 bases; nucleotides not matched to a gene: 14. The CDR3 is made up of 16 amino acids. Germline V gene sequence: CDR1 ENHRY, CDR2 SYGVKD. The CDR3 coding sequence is TGTGCCATAGGGACTAGCGGGGGCCGCCTTAGGGGGGAGCAGTACTTC. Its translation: CAIGTSGGRLRGEQYF.

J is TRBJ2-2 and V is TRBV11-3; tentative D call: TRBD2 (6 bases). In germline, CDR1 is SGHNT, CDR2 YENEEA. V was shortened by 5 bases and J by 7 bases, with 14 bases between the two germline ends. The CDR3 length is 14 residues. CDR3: CASSGRDRDGELFF. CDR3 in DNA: TGTGCCAGCAGCGGGCGGGATAGGGACGGGGAGCTGTTTTTT.

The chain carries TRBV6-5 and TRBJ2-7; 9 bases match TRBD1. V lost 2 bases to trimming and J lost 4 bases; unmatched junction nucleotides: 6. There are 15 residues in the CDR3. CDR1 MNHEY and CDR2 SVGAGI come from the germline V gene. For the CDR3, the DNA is TGTGCCAGCAGTTACGTGGGACAGGGAAGGTACGAGCAGTACTTC. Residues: CASSYVGQGRYEQYF.

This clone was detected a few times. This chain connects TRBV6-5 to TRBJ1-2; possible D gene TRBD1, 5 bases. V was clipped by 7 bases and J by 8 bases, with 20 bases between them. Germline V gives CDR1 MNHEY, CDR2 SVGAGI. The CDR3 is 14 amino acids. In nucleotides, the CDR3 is TGTGCCAGCACCCCTACGGGGGTAACAGGAGGCTACACCTTC. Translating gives CASTPTGVTGGYTF.

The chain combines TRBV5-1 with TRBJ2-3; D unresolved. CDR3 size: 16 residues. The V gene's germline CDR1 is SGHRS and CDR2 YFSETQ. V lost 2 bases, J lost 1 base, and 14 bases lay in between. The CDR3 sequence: CASSFYPHQGTDTQYF. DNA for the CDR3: TGCGCCAGCAGCTTCTATCCCCATCAGGGCACAGATACGCAGTATTTT.

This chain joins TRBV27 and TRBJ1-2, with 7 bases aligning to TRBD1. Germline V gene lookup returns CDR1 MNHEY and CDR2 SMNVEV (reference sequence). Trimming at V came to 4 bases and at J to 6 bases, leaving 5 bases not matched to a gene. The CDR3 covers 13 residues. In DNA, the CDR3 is TGTGCCAGCAGTTATCCAGGGGGTGATGGCTACACCTTC. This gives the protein CASSYPGGDGYTF.

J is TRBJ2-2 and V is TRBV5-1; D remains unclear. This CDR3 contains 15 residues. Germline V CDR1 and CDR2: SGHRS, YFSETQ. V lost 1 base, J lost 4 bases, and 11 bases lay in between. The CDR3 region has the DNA TGCGCCAGCAGCTTGACGGTACGCGGCACCGGGGAGCTGTTTTTT. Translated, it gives CASSLTVRGTGELFF.

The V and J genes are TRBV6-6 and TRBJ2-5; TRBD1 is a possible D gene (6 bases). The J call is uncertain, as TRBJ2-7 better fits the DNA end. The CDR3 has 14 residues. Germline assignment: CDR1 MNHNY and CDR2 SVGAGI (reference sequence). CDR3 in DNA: TGTGCCAGCAGCCCTCGACAGGCCGGCTACGAGCAGTACTTC. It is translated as CASSPRQAGYEQYF.